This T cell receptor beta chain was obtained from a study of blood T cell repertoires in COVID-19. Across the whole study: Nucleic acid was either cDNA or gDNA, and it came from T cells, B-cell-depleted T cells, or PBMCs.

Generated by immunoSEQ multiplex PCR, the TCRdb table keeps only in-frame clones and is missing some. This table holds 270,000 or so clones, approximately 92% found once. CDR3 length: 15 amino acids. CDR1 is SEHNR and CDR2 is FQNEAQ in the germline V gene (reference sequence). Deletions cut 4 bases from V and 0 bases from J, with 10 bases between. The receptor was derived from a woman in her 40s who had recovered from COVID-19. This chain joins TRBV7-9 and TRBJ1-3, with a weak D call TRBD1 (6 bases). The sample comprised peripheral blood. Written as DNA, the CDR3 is TGTGCCAGCAGCTCCGACAGGAGCTCTGGAAACACCATATATTTT. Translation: CASSSDRSSGNTIYF.